These 25 T cell receptor beta chains came from one sample sequenced in a study of blood T cell repertoires in COVID-19. Here immunoSEQ multiplex PCR was the method, and the copy in TCRdb shows in-frame clones only, minus some. The sample includes 400,000 to 500,000 clones, 70% to 90% of them seen just once. Material for sequencing was PBMCs or T cells enriched from blood (not recorded which). The source is a woman younger than 35 who had been exposed to COVID-19.

The J gene is TRBJ1-5, the V gene TRBV28; 7 bases are shared with TRBD1. Per germline, CDR1 MDHEN and CDR2 SYDVKM. J gave up 9 bases and V 8 bases, and 16 bases lay outside the gene matches. This CDR3 contains 15 residues. The CDR3 DNA is TGTGCCAGCGGCACTATAGGACAGGTCATAGGGCCCCAGCATTTT. Encoded protein: CASGTIGQVIGPQHF.

There are a few counts of this clone. The genes are TRBV19 and TRBJ2-7; 9 nucleotides match TRBD2. Germline trimming cut 4 bases from V and 2 bases from J; bases unmatched to any gene: 0. The CDR3 loop spans 13 amino acids. Per the germline V gene, CDR1 is LNHDA and CDR2 is SQIVND (reference sequence). The CDR3 loop reads CASSRTSAYEQYF. In DNA, the CDR3 is TGTGCCAGTAGTAGGACTAGCGCCTACGAGCAGTACTTC.

This clone was detected only a few times. The chain has TRBV27 and TRBJ2-7; a possible D gene is TRBD2 (7 bases). The germline V gene has CDR1 MNHEY and CDR2 SMNVEV (reference sequence). The CDR3 totals 14 residues. The V end lost 5 bases, the J end lost 2 bases, and 13 bases lay between the germline ends. In DNA form, the CDR3 reads TGTGCCAGCAGTGGTCGGGGGGCACCCTACGAGCAGTACTTC. Protein product: CASSGRGAPYEQYF.

In this sample, this clone turned up once. The V call is TRBV3-1 (or the pseudogene TRBV3-2), the J call TRBJ2-1, with TRBD1 matching over 9 bases. Germline trimming cut 2 bases from V and 10 bases from J; bases unmatched to any gene: 6. Germline loops: CDR1 LGHDT, CDR2 YNNKEL (reference sequence). The CDR3 sequence is 14 residues long. The CDR3 loop is CASSQRDRAKEQFF. As DNA, the CDR3 is TGTGCCAGCAGCCAACGGGACAGGGCGAAAGAGCAGTTCTTC.

For the CDR3, the DNA is TGCGCCAGCAGCCAAGATGGAGGCCCCCAGGCCCGCCAGCCCCAGCATTTT. Its translation is CASSQDGGPQARQPQHF. The chain joins TRBV4-1 to TRBJ1-5; D is uncertain. Trimming removed 0 bases from V and 7 bases from J, with 19 bases in between. This CDR3 spans 17 amino acids. Germline CDR1 is MGHRA and CDR2 is YSYEKL.

V gene TRBV9 combines with J gene TRBJ1-1; 8 positions agree with TRBD1. Germline V gene lookup returns CDR1 SGDLS and CDR2 YYNGEE. This CDR3 spans 15 amino acids. Trimming removed 4 bases from V and 3 bases from J; junction bases left unmatched: 8. This CDR3 is CASSPTTGDYTEAFF. The DNA for the CDR3 is TGTGCCAGCAGCCCTACGACAGGGGACTACACTGAAGCTTTCTTT.

In regard to this clone: Other DNA sequences in the sample encode the same CDR3. The chain recombines TRBV6-5 with TRBJ1-3; D gene unclear. Germline V CDR1 and CDR2: MNHEY, SVGAGI. CDR3 length: 13 residues. Trimming took off 2 bases at V and 4 bases at J, with 6 bases between the two ends. The CDR3 nucleotides are TGTGCCAGCAGTTACGACTCAGGAAACACCATATATTTT. Its protein product is CASSYDSGNTIYF.

This clone was detected only once. This chain joins TRBV18 and TRBJ2-7; the D gene is possibly TRBD2 (6 bases). The CDR3 sequence is 15 residues long. Trimming removed 3 bases from V and 0 bases from J, with 12 bases in between. Per the germline V gene, CDR1 is KGHSH and CDR2 is LQKENI. The CDR3 DNA follows: TGTGCCAGCTCACCTACCGGGACTCCCTCCTACGAGCAGTACTTC. This gives the protein CASSPTGTPSYEQYF. The full variable domain, its missing parts supplied by reference TRBV18 and TRBJ2-7, is NAGVMQNPRHLVRRRGQEARLRCSPMKGHSHVYWYRQLPEEGLKFMVYLQKENIIDESGMPKERFSAEFPKEGPSILRIQQVVRGDSAAYFCASSPTGTPSYEQYFGPGTRLTVT.

This clone occurred a few times. This chain links TRBV5-4 with TRBJ1-1; TRBD1 might be the D (6 bases). Germline CDR1 SGHNT, CDR2 YYREEE (reference sequence). The germline V and J ends were trimmed by 3 bases and 4 bases, with 10 bases remaining between them. The CDR3 spans 13 residues. CDR3 nucleotide sequence: TGTGCCAGCAGCTCAACAGGGAGCACTGAAGCTTTCTTT. Residues: CASSSTGSTEAFF.

This clone turned up a few times. This sequence joins TRBV24-1 and TRBJ2-2, with a possible D match to TRBD1 (6 bases). V lost 1 base to trimming and J lost 7 bases, with 12 bases between them. Germline CDR1 reads KGHDR; CDR2 reads SFDVKD. The CDR3 consists of 15 residues. The CDR3 protein is CATSDLGRGIGELFF. Here the CDR3 DNA reads TGTGCCACCAGTGATTTAGGCAGGGGCATCGGGGAGCTGTTTTTT.

This chain uses TRBV5-5 with TRBJ1-5; D unclear. Trimming cost V 3 bases and J 2 bases, with 15 bases left between them. Germline V lookup: CDR1 SGHKS, CDR2 YYEKEE (reference sequence). The CDR3 has 16 amino acids. CDR3 coding DNA: TGTGCCAGCAGCTCGAACAGCTTTTTCGGCAATCAGCCCCAGCATTTT. Translation: CASSSNSFFGNQPQHF.

This chain uses TRBV27 with TRBJ2-2, with a tentative D call TRBD2 (6 bases). V lost 6 bases and J 1 base, leaving 12 bases between the germline ends. The CDR3 runs 15 residues. CDR1 MNHEY and CDR2 SMNVEV come from the germline V gene (reference sequence). The CDR3 DNA reads as TGTGCCAGCAGATTTTGGCGGGAGAACACCGGGGAGCTGTTTTTT. It yields the protein CASRFWRENTGELFF.

The chain recombines TRBV28 with TRBJ2-1, with TRBD1 identical over 11 bases. The CDR3 sequence is 17 residues long. V lost 4 bases to trimming and J lost 5 bases; unmatched junction nucleotides: 10. CDR1 MDHEN and CDR2 SYDVKM come from the germline V gene. The DNA of the CDR3 is TGTGCCAGCAGTTGGTTCGGCGGGACAGGGGGACACAATGAGCAGTTCTTC. It encodes CASSWFGGTGGHNEQFF.

This chain uses TRBV3-1 (or the pseudogene TRBV3-2) with TRBJ2-7, with TRBD1 matching over 7 bases. In germline, CDR1 is LGHDT, CDR2 YNNKEL (reference sequence). The CDR3 is 14 residues long. The junction had 7 bases not matched to a gene; V was cut back by 4 bases and J by 4 bases. The CDR3 protein is CASSPAGGQYEQYF. The DNA for the CDR3 is TGTGCCAGCAGCCCCGCTGGGGGACAGTACGAGCAGTACTTC.

The V gene is TRBV28, the J gene TRBJ2-5, with TRBD1 matching 11 bases. V lost 5 bases to trimming and J lost 4 bases; unmatched junction nucleotides: 6. Germline loops: CDR1 MDHEN, CDR2 SYDVKM. The CDR3 is 15 residues long. CDR3 nucleotide sequence: TGTGCCAGCAGTATTAGGACAGGGGGCCGAGAGACCCAGTACTTC. It codes for CASSIRTGGRETQYF.

CDR3 residues: CASSVGRHRDSFTQYF. In nucleotides, the CDR3 is TGTGCCAGCAGCGTAGGAAGACACAGGGACAGCTTTACGCAGTATTTT. The V gene is TRBV9, the J gene TRBJ2-3, with TRBD1 matching 7 bases. The germline gives CDR1 SGDLS, CDR2 YYNGEE. The CDR3 extends over 16 amino acids. The V gene end was trimmed by 0 bases and the J gene end by 8 bases; junction bases not matched to a gene: 12. Supplemented by reference TRBV9 and TRBJ2-3, the full variable domain reads DSGVTQTPKHLITATGQRVTLRCSPRSGDLSVYWYQQSLDQGLQFLIQYYNGEERAKGNILERFSAQQFPDLHSELNLSSLELGDSALYFCASSVGRHRDSFTQYFGPGTRLTVL.

V and J are TRBV5-8 and TRBJ1-1; 8 positions match TRBD1. Germline V CDR1 and CDR2: SGHTS, YDEGEE. The V and J ends lost 3 bases and 1 base, in that order; junction bases with no gene match: 2. The CDR3 consists of 14 residues. The CDR3 reads CASSYDRGNTEAFF. The CDR3, as DNA: TGTGCCAGCAGCTATGACAGGGGGAACACTGAAGCTTTCTTT.

V usage is TRBV6-5 and J usage is TRBJ2-1, with D perhaps TRBD2 (7 bases). The CDR3 loop spans 14 amino acids. Trimming left V 7 bases short and J 2 bases short, with 12 bases between. CDR1 is MNHEY and CDR2 is SVGAGI in the germline V gene. CDR3 loop: CASIKRDTYNEQFF. CDR3 nucleotides: TGTGCCAGCATTAAGCGGGACACCTACAATGAGCAGTTCTTC.

The V call is TRBV2, the J call TRBJ1-4, with 7 bases aligning to TRBD1. J lost 7 bases, V lost 11 bases, and 4 bases had no gene match. CDR1 is SNHLY and CDR2 is FYNNEI in the germline V gene. The length of the CDR3 is 11 residues. The CDR3 nucleotides read TGTGCCTCGGGGACAGCTGAAAAACTGTTTTTT. It is translated as CASGTAEKLFF. The complete variable domain, with remaining parts taken from reference TRBV2 and TRBJ1-4, reads EPEVTQTPSHQVTQMGQEVILRCVPISNHLYFYWYRQILGQKVEFLVSFYNNEISEKSEIFDDQFSVERPDGSNFTLKIRSTKLEDSAMYFCASGTAEKLFFGSGTQLSVL.

The gene calls are TRBV4-1 and TRBJ2-2; D unresolved. Per germline, CDR1 MGHRA and CDR2 YSYEKL. This CDR3 is built from 16 residues. Deletions cut 1 base from V and 0 bases from J, with 9 bases between. As DNA, the CDR3 is TGCGCCAGCAGCCAAGTTTCTCTAGCGAACACCGGGGAGCTGTTTTTT. It translates to CASSQVSLANTGELFF.

The rearrangement joins TRBV2 to TRBJ2-1; D gene ambiguous. The CDR3 has 13 residues. Germline V gene data show CDR1 as SNHLY and CDR2 as FYNNEI. The V end lost 6 bases, the J end lost 4 bases, and 10 bases lay between the germline ends. CDR3 coding DNA: TGTGCCAGCAGGGTCGATAGTTACAATGAGCAGTTCTTC. It yields the protein CASRVDSYNEQFF.

For the CDR3, the DNA is TGTGCCACCAGTGATGCGTCGGCAGGGGGCCCCGGGGAGCTGTTTTTT. This codes for CATSDASAGGPGELFF. The chain uses TRBV24-1 and TRBJ2-2; TRBD1 matches at 8 bases. Germline lookup yields CDR1 KGHDR and CDR2 SFDVKD. V lost 3 bases to trimming and J lost 6 bases; unmatched junction nucleotides: 8. CDR3 length equals 16 residues.

This clone has just one count. This CDR3 is also generated by other DNA sequences in the sample. The rearrangement links TRBV5-4 to TRBJ2-7; a possible D gene is TRBD1 (6 bases). Germline lookup yields CDR1 SGHNT and CDR2 YYREEE (reference sequence). This CDR3 is 12 amino acids long. The V gene lost 3 bases and the J gene lost 13 bases, with 17 bases spanning the gap. CDR3 in amino acids: CASSSTGPGQYF. The CDR3 bases are TGTGCCAGCAGCTCCACAGGGCCCGGGCAATACTTC. Combining the CDR3 with reference TRBV5-4 and TRBJ2-7 gives the whole variable domain ETGVTQSPTHLIKTRGQQVTLRCSSQSGHNTVSWYQQALGQGPQFIFQYYREEENGRGNFPPRFSGLQFPNYSSELNVNALELDDSALYLCASSSTGPGQYFGPGTRLTVT.

In its sample, this clone was seen once. V is TRBV30 and J is TRBJ2-5; 13 bases map to TRBD2. The CDR3 runs to 14 residues. V shed 6 bases, J shed 7 bases, and the junction held 8 bases outside the gene matches. Germline CDR1 reads GTSNPN; CDR2 reads SVGIG (reference sequence). The CDR3 loop reads CACILAGGGWTQYF. The CDR3 nucleotides are TGTGCCTGCATACTAGCGGGGGGGGGTTGGACCCAGTACTTC. Complete variable domain (other parts from reference TRBV30 and TRBJ2-5): SQTIHQWPATLVQPVGSPLSLECTVEGTSNPNLYWYRQAAGRGLQLLFYSVGIGQISSEVPQNLSASRPQDRQFILSSKKLLLSDSGFYLCACILAGGGWTQYFGPGTRLLVL.

The V call is TRBV4-3, the J call TRBJ1-2; unclear D gene. The CDR3 is 15 residues long. Trimming cost V 0 bases and J 4 bases, with 12 bases left between them. Germline CDR1 reads LGHNA; CDR2 reads YSLEER. The CDR3 loop reads CASSQEGGTGYGYTF. CDR3 sequence (DNA): TGCGCCAGCAGCCAAGAGGGAGGTACTGGCTATGGCTACACCTTC.